This TCR beta chain was retrieved from a study of CD8+ T cells in alopecia areata. Sequencing used cDNA as its template, made by extracting RNA and reverse transcribing it. Data came from immunoSEQ multiplex PCR; TCRdb stores just in-frame clones and leaves some out. The table lists approximately 120,000 clones, around 50% of them singletons. Study-wide points: Clonality in lesional scalp, especially alopecia totalis/universalis, exceeded that of normal scalp.

V shed 2 bases and J shed 5 bases, with 9 bases lying between them. Germline CDR1 reads SEHNR; CDR2 reads FQNEAQ (reference sequence). The CDR3 runs to 13 residues. This clone was counted once. The antigen remains unidentified. This receptor was taken from a human donor with alopecia areata. The J gene is TRBJ2-5, the V gene TRBV7-9; unclear D gene. The source material was NKG2D-low CD8+ T cells sorted from blood. CDR3 bases: TGTGCCAGCAGCTTACCCTCCGAGGAGACCCAGTACTTC. It is translated as CASSLPSEETQYF.